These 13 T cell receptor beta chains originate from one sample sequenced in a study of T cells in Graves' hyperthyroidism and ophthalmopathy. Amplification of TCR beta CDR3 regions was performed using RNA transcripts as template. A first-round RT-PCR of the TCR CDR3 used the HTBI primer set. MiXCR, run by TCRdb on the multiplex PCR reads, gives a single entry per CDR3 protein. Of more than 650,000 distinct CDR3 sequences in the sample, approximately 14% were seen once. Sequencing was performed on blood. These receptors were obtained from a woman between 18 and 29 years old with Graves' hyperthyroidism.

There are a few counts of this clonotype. This chain's CDR3 is CASSETGGDYGYTF. CDR3 DNA sequence: TGTGCCAGCAGTGAGACAGGTGGGGACTATGGCTACACCTTC. This chain joins TRBV25-1 and TRBJ1-2; maybe TRBD1 (6 bases). The CDR3 length is 14 residues. The germline V gene has CDR1 MGHDK and CDR2 SYGVNS. Trimming cost V 3 bases and J 3 bases, with 11 bases left between them.

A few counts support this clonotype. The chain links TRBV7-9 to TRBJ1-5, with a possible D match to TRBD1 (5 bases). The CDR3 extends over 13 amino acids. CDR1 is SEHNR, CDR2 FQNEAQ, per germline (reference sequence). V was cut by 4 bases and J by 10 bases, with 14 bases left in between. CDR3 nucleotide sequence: TGTGCCAGCAGCTCCGGGACCCCGAGCCCCCAGCATTTT. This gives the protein CASSSGTPSPQHF.

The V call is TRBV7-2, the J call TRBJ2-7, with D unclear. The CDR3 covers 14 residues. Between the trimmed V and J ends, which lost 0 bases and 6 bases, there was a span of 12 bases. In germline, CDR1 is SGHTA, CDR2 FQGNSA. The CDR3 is CASSLAGISGEQYF. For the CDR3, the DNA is TGTGCCAGCAGCTTAGCGGGGATTAGTGGCGAGCAGTACTTC.

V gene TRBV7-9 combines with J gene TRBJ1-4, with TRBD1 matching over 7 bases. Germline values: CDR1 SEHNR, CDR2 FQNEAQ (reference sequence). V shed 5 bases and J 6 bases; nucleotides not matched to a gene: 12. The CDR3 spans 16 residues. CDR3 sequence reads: CASSPVTGTAHEKLFF. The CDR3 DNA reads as TGTGCCAGCAGCCCAGTAACCGGGACAGCGCATGAAAAACTGTTTTTT.

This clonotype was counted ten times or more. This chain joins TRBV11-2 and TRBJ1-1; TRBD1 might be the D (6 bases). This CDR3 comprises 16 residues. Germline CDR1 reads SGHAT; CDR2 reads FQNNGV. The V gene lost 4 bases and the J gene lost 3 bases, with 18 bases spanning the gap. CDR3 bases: TGTGCCAGCAGCTCTGGAACAGGGAAGTCGGACACTGAAGCTTTCTTT. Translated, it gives CASSSGTGKSDTEAFF.

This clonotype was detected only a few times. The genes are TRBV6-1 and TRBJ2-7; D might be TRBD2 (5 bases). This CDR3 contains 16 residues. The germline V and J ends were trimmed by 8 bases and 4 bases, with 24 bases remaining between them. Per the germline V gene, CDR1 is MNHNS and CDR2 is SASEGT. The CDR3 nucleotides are TGTGCCAGCTTAATACGCGAGGGTGTGGGGTCATACGAGCAGTACTTC. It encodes CASLIREGVGSYEQYF.

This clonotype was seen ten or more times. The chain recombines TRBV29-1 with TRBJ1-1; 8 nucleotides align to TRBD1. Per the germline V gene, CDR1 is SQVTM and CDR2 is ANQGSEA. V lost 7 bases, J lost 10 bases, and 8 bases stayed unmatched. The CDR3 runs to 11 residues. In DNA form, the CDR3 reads TGCAGCGCCCGGACAGGGTGGCGAGCTTTCTTT. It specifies CSARTGWRAFF.

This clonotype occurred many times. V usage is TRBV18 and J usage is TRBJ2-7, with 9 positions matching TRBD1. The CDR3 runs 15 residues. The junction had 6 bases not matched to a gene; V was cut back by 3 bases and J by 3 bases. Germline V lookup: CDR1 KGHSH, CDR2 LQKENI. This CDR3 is CASSPGGQGLYEQYF. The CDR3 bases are TGTGCCAGCTCACCTGGGGGACAGGGTCTCTACGAGCAGTACTTC.

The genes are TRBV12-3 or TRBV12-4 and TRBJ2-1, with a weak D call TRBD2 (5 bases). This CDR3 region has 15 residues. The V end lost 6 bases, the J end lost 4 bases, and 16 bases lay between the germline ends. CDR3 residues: CASSPTRLGYNEQFF. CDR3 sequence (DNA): TGTGCCAGCAGCCCTACTAGGTTAGGTTACAATGAGCAGTTCTTC.

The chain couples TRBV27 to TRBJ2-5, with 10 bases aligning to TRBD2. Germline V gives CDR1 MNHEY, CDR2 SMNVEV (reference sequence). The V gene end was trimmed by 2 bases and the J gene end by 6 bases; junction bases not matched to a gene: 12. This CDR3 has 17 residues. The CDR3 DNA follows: TGTGCCAGCAGTTTAGTATCGGGACTAGCGTCTCAAAAGACCCAGTACTTC. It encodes CASSLVSGLASQKTQYF.

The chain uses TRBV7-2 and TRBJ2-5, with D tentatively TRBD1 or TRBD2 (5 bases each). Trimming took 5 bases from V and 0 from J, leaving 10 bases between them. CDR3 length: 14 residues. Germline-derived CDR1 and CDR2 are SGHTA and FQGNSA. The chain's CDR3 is CASSPGTDQETQYF. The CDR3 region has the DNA TGTGCCAGCAGCCCAGGGACGGACCAAGAGACCCAGTACTTC.

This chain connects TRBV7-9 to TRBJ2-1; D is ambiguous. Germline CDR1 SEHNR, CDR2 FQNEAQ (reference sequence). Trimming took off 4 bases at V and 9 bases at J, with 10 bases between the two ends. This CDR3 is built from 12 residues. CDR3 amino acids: CASSSGVGEQFF. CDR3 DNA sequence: TGTGCCAGCAGCTCCGGCGTCGGTGAGCAGTTCTTC.

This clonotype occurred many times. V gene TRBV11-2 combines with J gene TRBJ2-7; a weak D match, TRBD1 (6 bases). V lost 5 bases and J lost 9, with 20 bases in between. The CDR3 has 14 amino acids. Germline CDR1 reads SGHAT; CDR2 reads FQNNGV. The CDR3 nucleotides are TGTGCCAGCAGCCAACAGGGACCGCTAGAGGGGCAGTACTTC. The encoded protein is CASSQQGPLEGQYF.